This T cell receptor (beta chain) came from a study of blood T cell repertoires in COVID-19 (dated by TCRdb to the early 2020s). Study-level background: Samples from collaborators originated in the United States, Italy and Spain and spanned both the acute and convalescent phases of COVID-19. The prospective study material was composed of cDNA or gDNA derived from T cells, B-cell-depleted T cells, or PBMCs. Deeply sampled blood TCRbeta repertoires from subjects exposed to, actively infected with, or recovered from COVID-19 were included in the dataset. Where HLA class I and class II types were available, the types were taken from metadata supplied by the sample provider, not from assay-based typing. Samples came from the ongoing ImmuneRACE study (first 160 participants) plus 1,254 subjects from 6 global collaborators. Nearly every sample came with metadata listing a de-identified subject ID, COVID-19 status, age in years and sex. A freely available public database, intended as a resource for researchers studying the immune response to SARS-CoV-2, is where the repertoires were released. Beyond this particular receptor, the publication reports: The amount of clinical and demographic metadata varied by source and participant and was provided uncurated.

A second Seattle source provided samples from volunteer blood donors who had recovered from COVID-19. Collaborating institutions collected whole blood in K2EDTA tubes following their own protocols. For TCRbeta analysis, collaborator samples were shipped as frozen whole blood, as isolated PBMCs, or as DNA extracted from either sample type. The immunoSEQ Assay, a bias-controlled multiplex PCR, was used to amplify TCRbeta CDR3 regions from genomic DNA. In the original analysis: Nucleated cell counts per sample were estimated from amplification of reference gene primers within the assay. To quantify the absolute abundance of each unique TCRbeta CDR3 rearrangement, sequence reads were collapsed and filtered. For each sample, productive Simpson clonality was calculated as the square root of Simpson's diversity index over productive rearrangements. TCRdb took this table from immuneACCESS and kept in-frame rearrangements with V and J called. Such tables lack part of the clones; where checked against another copy, unresolved V genes explain under half of the gap, and the rest is unexplained. V, J and clone size reflect that table, while D and trimming were determined from the DNA. Recorded for this sample are 300,000 or so clones; 88% of them occurred a single time. The ten largest clones capture approximately 7% of the sample.

This clone was counted a few times. No antigen is known for it. Base qualities are not at hand, and no much larger clone is one base apart. Counted from cysteine to phenylalanine, this CDR3 has 14 amino acids. Left in the record is the CDR3 DNA by itself, 42 bases read in frame from the first base. V gives up 5 bases and J gives up 0 bases, and the segment between their germline ends measures 8 bases. In the germline V gene (reference sequence), CDR1 corresponds to MNHNY and CDR2 to SVGAGI. Sequencing was done on a sample of peripheral blood. The origin of this receptor is a woman in her twenties or thirties who had recovered from COVID-19. This sequence uses TRBV6-6 and TRBJ1-3; the D gene assignment is ambiguous. CDR3 reads: CASSNPSSGNTIYF. The DNA is as follows: TGTGCCAGCAGTAACCCGAGCTCTGGAAACACCATATATTTT.